The clone carrying this T cell receptor (beta chain) was detected ten times or more. These data belong to a study of early T cells in non-severe SARS-CoV-2 infection. TCRdb processed the 5' RACE reads anew with MiXCR; each CDR3 protein has one entry. Of about 25,000 distinct CDR3 sequences listed, 4% to 5.5% are singletons. The source is an adult who was a healthcare worker with PCR-confirmed SARS-CoV-2 infection or an uninfected control (not recorded which). The sequenced sample consisted of whole blood.

The CDR3 bases are TGTGCCAGTCGGGGACTAGCGGGAGAGTTCTCCTACAATGAGCAGTTCTTC. Translating gives CASRGLAGEFSYNEQFF. The V and J genes are TRBV19 and TRBJ2-1; 14 positions match TRBD2. This CDR3 comprises 17 residues. The germline CDR1 and CDR2 sequences are LNHDA and SQIVND (reference sequence). J was trimmed by 0 bases and V by 8 bases; bases with no gene match: 6.